The 5 T cell receptor beta chains reported below all come from one sample, sequenced in a study of cytomegalovirus exposure and HLA in healthy donors. PCR amplification relied on 60 Vbeta primers (plus 13 Jbeta primers). Assay used: immunoSEQ multiplex PCR; TCRdb lists only in-frame clones, some missing. The repertoire includes approximately 73,000 clones, 55% to 75% of them detected once, and roughly 5.6% sits in the top ten. Sequences were obtained from PBMCs. These receptors came from a man aged 25-45 years in good health and CMV-seropositive.

The chain uses TRBV27 and TRBJ2-3, with no clear D. The germline V gene has CDR1 MNHEY and CDR2 SMNVEV (reference sequence). This CDR3 is 13 amino acids long. Trimming pared 2 bases from V and 2 bases from J, leaving 5 bases between. CDR3: CASSLRVTDTQYF. CDR3 in DNA: TGTGCCAGCAGTTTACGGGTCACAGATACGCAGTATTTT.

V is TRBV11-3 and J is TRBJ1-2; TRBD1 might be the D (5 bases). Germline loops: CDR1 SGHNT, CDR2 YENEEA. The CDR3 loop spans 11 amino acids. The V gene lost 5 bases and the J gene lost 4 bases, with 5 bases spanning the gap. The CDR3 loop is CASSDSYGYTF. Here the CDR3 DNA reads TGTGCCAGCAGCGACAGCTATGGCTACACCTTC.

The chain has TRBV7-8 and TRBJ2-3; D not certain. CDR3 length: 14 amino acids. V shed 1 base and J shed 2 bases, with 7 bases lying between them. The germline V gene has CDR1 SGHVS and CDR2 FQNEAQ. CDR3 DNA sequence: TGTGCCAGCAGCTTAGAAATCGTCACAGATACGCAGTATTTT. This gives the protein CASSLEIVTDTQYF.

This clone has only a few counts. The rearrangement links TRBV6-1 to TRBJ2-7, with 11 bases matching TRBD1. Germline V gene lookup returns CDR1 MNHNS and CDR2 SASEGT. The CDR3 contains 16 residues. V lost 1 base, J lost 4 bases, and 6 bases stayed unmatched. In nucleotides, the CDR3 is TGTGCCAGCAGTGAAGGGACAGGGGGCGTGGGGTACGAGCAGTACTTC. Translation: CASSEGTGGVGYEQYF.

The rearrangement uses TRBV4-1 and TRBJ2-3; 7 bases line up with TRBD1. V shed 1 base, J shed 0 bases, and the junction held 10 bases outside the gene matches. The CDR3 consists of 18 residues. Germline lookup yields CDR1 MGHRA and CDR2 YSYEKL. CDR3 protein: CASSQVALMTGSTDTQYF. CDR3 DNA sequence: TGCGCCAGCAGCCAAGTAGCCCTAATGACAGGGAGCACAGATACGCAGTATTTT.